Listed here is a single T cell receptor (beta chain). This record belongs to a study of blood T cell repertoires in COVID-19. About the research overall: The United States, Italy and Spain were the sources of the acute and convalescent COVID-19 samples. T cells, B-cell-depleted T cells, or PBMCs supplied cDNA or gDNA.

In the original processing: How many nucleated cells were present was estimated from reference gene primer amplification. Some clones are missing from TCRdb's copy, which holds only in-frame ones; the method was immunoSEQ multiplex PCR. Clone size and V and J calls were adopted from that table, with D and trimming inferred from the DNA. Of roughly 56,000 clones detected, 80% to 90% appear once; the ten largest clones hold 15% to 25%. Germline V gene lookup returns CDR1 SGHTA and CDR2 FQGNSA. The CDR3 totals 16 residues. Trimming at V came to 5 bases and at J to 3 bases, leaving 10 bases not matched to a gene.

The chain combines TRBV7-2 with TRBJ1-2; TRBD1 aligns across 9 bases. The receptor's source is a human donor in a cohort sampled during active COVID-19. Input material: peripheral blood. CDR3 amino acids: CASSVGQGLRDYGYTF. In nucleotides, the CDR3 is TGTGCCAGCAGCGTAGGACAGGGGCTAAGGGACTATGGCTACACCTTC. The full variable domain, completed using reference TRBV7-2 and TRBJ1-2, is GAGVSQSPSNKVTEKGKDVELRCDPISGHTALYWYRQSLGQGLEFLIYFQGNSAPDKSGLPSDRFSAERTGGSVSTLTIQRTQQEDSAVYLCASSVGQGLRDYGYTFGSGTRLTVV.